This T cell receptor (beta chain) was sequenced during a study of cytomegalovirus exposure and HLA in healthy donors. As to this clone: What it recognizes is unknown.

General study results and limits: A link between a missense DCLRE1C variant and TCR beta V- and J-gene trimming emerged from a later analysis. Per published accounts, TCR beta sequences correctly predicted the HLA-A and HLA-B alleles of most subjects. It was reported in a later analysis that an Asian-associated ancestry cluster showed fewer N-insertions than the 666-donor mean.

V lost 0 bases to trimming and J lost 6 bases; unmatched junction nucleotides: 5. The CDR3 spans 16 residues. Germline CDR1 LNHDA, CDR2 SQIVND (reference sequence). Likely unrecorded immune exposures existed in these nominally healthy donors. 60 Vbeta and 13 Jbeta primers were used in PCR. Clones were sequenced by immunoSEQ multiplex PCR, and TCRdb holds only the in-frame ones, with some missing. This table holds some 150,000 clones, around nine tenths found once. The receptor comes from a woman aged 25 to 45 in good health and CMV-seronegative. The sample taken for sequencing was PBMCs. The chain uses TRBV19 and TRBJ2-1, with 10 bases fitting TRBD1. The CDR3 DNA is TGTGCCAGTAGTATAGATTCCGGGACAGGGGCCAATGAGCAGTTCTTC. Protein product: CASSIDSGTGANEQFF.